Listed here are 6 T cell receptor beta chains from one sample, sequenced in a study of siplizumab effects on memory and regulatory T cells. Some clones are missing from TCRdb's copy, which holds only in-frame ones; the method was immunoSEQ multiplex PCR. The sample lists fewer than 120,000 clones, just under 95% occurring once. Sequencing used CD4+ T cells sorted from blood. These receptors originate from a human donor in good health.

This chain's CDR3 is CAWSGWDRGVNQPQHF. The CDR3 DNA sequence: TGTGCCTGGAGTGGTTGGGACAGGGGAGTTAATCAGCCCCAGCATTTT. J is TRBJ1-5 and V is TRBV30, with 10 bases lining up with TRBD1. Trimming cost V 1 base and J 4 bases; bases outside gene matches: 7. CDR1 is GTSNPN and CDR2 is SVGIG in the germline V gene (reference sequence). The CDR3 length is 16 residues.

The CDR3 DNA reads as TGTGCCAGCAGTGTAAGGGCTTCACGGCAGACCACCCGCACAGATACGCAGTATTTT. Amino acid sequence: CASSVRASRQTTRTDTQYF. This rearrangement joins TRBV6-1 to TRBJ2-3, with unresolved D. The CDR3 sequence is 19 residues long. Trimming pared 4 bases from V and 1 base from J, leaving 24 bases between. CDR1 and CDR2 (germline): MNHNS, SASEGT.

This clone was counted a few times. This rearrangement joins TRBV9 to TRBJ1-2, with D unclear. The germline V gene encodes CDR1 SGDLS and CDR2 YYNGEE. The ends were cut back, 4 bases at V and 10 bases at J, with 14 bases in the middle. The CDR3 spans 12 residues. The DNA for the CDR3 is TGTGCCAGCAGCCCCCGGGCGGGGAACTACACCTTC. Residues: CASSPRAGNYTF.

The gene calls are TRBV27 and TRBJ2-7; TRBD2 matches 13 bases. Germline assignment: CDR1 MNHEY and CDR2 SMNVEV (reference sequence). The CDR3 is 15 amino acids. The trim removed 4 bases at V and 5 bases at J, leaving 5 bases unmatched. The CDR3 loop reads CASSSRLAGGNEQYF. CDR3 nucleotides: TGTGCCAGCAGTTCCAGACTAGCGGGGGGAAACGAGCAGTACTTC.

This clone was counted once. The chain uses TRBV4-2 and TRBJ2-7; tentative D call: TRBD2 (6 bases). The ends were cut back, 3 bases at V and 1 base at J, with 22 bases in the middle. Germline V lookup: CDR1 LGHNA, CDR2 YNFKEQ. CDR3 length: 18 residues. CDR3 loop: CASSHDSIAAGISYEQYF. CDR3 sequence (DNA): TGTGCCAGCAGCCATGACTCAATAGCGGCCGGGATTTCCTACGAGCAGTACTTC.

This clone was seen only once. The V and J genes are TRBV4-1 and TRBJ2-5, with 10 nucleotides matching TRBD2. Germline CDR1 is MGHRA and CDR2 is YSYEKL. Germline trimming cut 1 base from V and 4 bases from J; bases unmatched to any gene: 6. The CDR3 has 16 amino acids. This CDR3 is CASSQGPSGGSETQYF. The CDR3 DNA reads TGCGCCAGCAGCCAAGGCCCTAGCGGGGGATCAGAGACCCAGTACTTC.